The rows below give T cell receptor beta chains drawn from one sample of a study of T cell responses to AZD1222 COVID-19 vaccine. Clones were read by immunoSEQ multiplex PCR, and TCRdb kept only the in-frame ones, dropping some. The sample lists 85,000 or so clones, 90% occurring once. Source: peripheral blood, taken on day 0 of AZD1222 vaccination. These receptor sequences come from an adult in good health. Both conserved end residues are part of each CDR3. A D gene is named only where the DNA matches it firmly. A row's size may be missing; if present it is once, few, many or a size class.

v_call	d_call	clone_size	j_call	cdr3_aa	cdr3_nt
TRBV6-4	-	-	TRBJ1-5	CTLKIDGSNQPQHF	TGTACTCTAAAAATAGACGGTAGCAATCAGCCCCAGCATTTT
TRBV28	TRBD2	-	TRBJ2-7	CASSTGTSGGAFYEQYF	TGTGCCAGCAGTACCGGGACTAGCGGGGGCGCCTTCTACGAGCAGTACTTC
TRBV6-5	-	-	TRBJ2-1	CASSPGLEYEQFF	TGTGCCAGCAGTCCGGGACTGGAGTATGAGCAGTTCTTC
TRBV9	TRBD2	-	TRBJ2-3	CASSASGGTDTQYF	TGTGCCAGCAGCGCCAGCGGGGGTACAGATACGCAGTATTTT
TRBV6-1	TRBD1	medium-sized	TRBJ2-7	CASSEGDSSYEQYF	TGTGCCAGCAGTGAAGGGGACAGCTCCTACGAGCAGTACTTC
TRBV4-3	-	-	TRBJ2-1	CASSQEGGLSSYNEQFF	TGCGCCAGCAGCCAAGAAGGGGGGCTTAGCTCCTACAATGAGCAGTTCTTC
TRBV10-3	-	-	TRBJ1-2	CAISEGGRESYGYTF	TGTGCCATCAGTGAGGGGGGGCGTGAAAGCTATGGCTACACCTTC
TRBV7-2	-	-	TRBJ2-5	CASSFVPDIGETQYF	TGTGCCAGCAGCTTCGTTCCGGACATCGGAGAGACCCAGTACTTC
TRBV12-2	-	-	TRBJ1-2	CASRSKGLDYGYTF	TGTGCAAGTCGCTCCAAGGGGTTGGACTATGGCTACACCTTC
TRBV19	TRBD2	-	TRBJ2-1	CASSVRTSTNEQFF	TGTGCCAGTAGTGTTCGGACTAGCACCAATGAGCAGTTCTTC
TRBV7-2	TRBD1	-	TRBJ1-1	CASSLAQGVIAFF	TGTGCCAGCAGCTTAGCGCAGGGGGTTATAGCTTTCTTT
TRBV6-1	-	-	TRBJ1-6	CASSGTGDNSPLHF	TGTGCCAGCAGTGGGACGGGTGATAATTCACCCCTCCACTTT
TRBV30	-	-	TRBJ1-6	CAWSGRRNSPLHF	TGTGCCTGGAGTGGACGGAGGAATTCACCCCTCCACTTT
TRBV4-3	TRBD1	-	TRBJ1-2	CASSRDRVGPRAQQSSGYTF	TGCGCCAGCAGCCGAGACAGGGTCGGCCCCCGCGCACAACAAAGTAGTGGCTACACCTTC
TRBV7-9	TRBD2	-	TRBJ2-1	CASSPGRGVYEQFF	TGTGCCAGCAGCCCAGGGAGGGGTGTCTATGAGCAGTTCTTC
TRBV2	-	-	TRBJ1-5	CASRVGGSNQPQHF	TGTGCCAGCAGAGTCGGGGGTAGCAATCAGCCCCAGCATTTT
TRBV12-3/TRBV12-4	TRBD1	-	TRBJ2-7	CASRLTGAEQYF	TGTGCCAGCAGACTTACAGGGGCCGAGCAGTACTTC
TRBV5-4	-	-	TRBJ1-2	CASSLGGQIYGYTF	TGTGCCAGCAGCTTGGGCGGACAGATCTATGGCTACACCTTC
TRBV19	-	-	TRBJ1-6	CASSIGVLADSPLHF	TGTGCCAGTAGTATAGGGGTCCTCGCGGATTCACCCCTCCACTTT
TRBV27	-	-	TRBJ2-3	CASSLYSSRGFTDTQYF	TGTGCCAGCAGTTTATATAGCAGCCGCGGCTTCACAGATACGCAGTATTTT
TRBV19	-	-	TRBJ1-5	CASSIRGATSNQPQHF	TGTGCCAGTAGTATAAGGGGGGCTACTAGCAATCAGCCCCAGCATTTT
TRBV5-6	-	once	TRBJ1-6	CASSLWGVRSPLHF	TGTGCCAGCAGCTTATGGGGGGTTCGTTCACCCCTCCACTTT
TRBV27	TRBD1	few	TRBJ2-5	CASKRTGHAIWETQYF	TGTGCCAGCAAGAGGACAGGGCATGCTATCTGGGAGACCCAGTACTTC
TRBV15	-	-	TRBJ2-7	CATSRDWKVSSEQYF	TGTGCCACCAGCAGAGATTGGAAGGTATCAAGTGAGCAGTACTTC
TRBV15	-	once	TRBJ2-1	CATSRVEGAHNEQFF	TGTGCCACCAGCAGGGTGGAGGGTGCCCACAATGAGCAGTTCTTC
TRBV4-1	TRBD1	-	TRBJ1-6	CASSLRDRGNSPLHF	TGCGCCAGCAGCCTCCGGGACAGGGGTAATTCACCCCTCCACTTT
TRBV2	TRBD1	-	TRBJ1-4	CASWTGGDEKLFF	TGTGCCAGCTGGACAGGAGGAGACGAAAAACTGTTTTTT
TRBV7-2	-	-	TRBJ1-6	CASSLSGGGRSNSPLHF	TGTGCCAGCAGCTTATCGGGTGGGGGCCGCTCTAATTCACCCCTCCACTTT
TRBV7-6	-	-	TRBJ1-3	CASSLADRIGGNTIYF	TGTGCCAGCAGCTTAGCCGACAGGATCGGTGGAAACACCATATATTTT
TRBV7-9	-	-	TRBJ1-2	CASSLGQWYGYTF	TGTGCCAGCAGCTTGGGACAATGGTATGGCTACACCTTC
TRBV20-1	-	-	TRBJ2-5	CSATTQETQYF	TGCAGTGCTACGACTCAAGAGACCCAGTACTTC
TRBV5-6	-	once	TRBJ2-6	CASTERWLSGANVLTF	TGTGCCAGCACCGAAAGGTGGCTTTCTGGGGCCAACGTCCTGACTTTC
TRBV7-9	-	-	TRBJ1-4	CASRSGQNNEKLFF	TGTGCCAGCAGATCCGGACAGAATAATGAAAAACTGTTTTTT
TRBV7-3	-	-	TRBJ2-1	CASSLNVIDEQFF	TGTGCCAGCAGCTTAAATGTTATCGATGAGCAGTTCTTC
TRBV4-3	TRBD1	-	TRBJ2-7	CASSNSGGSYEQYF	TGCGCCAGCAGCAACTCAGGGGGTTCCTACGAGCAGTACTTC
TRBV14	TRBD2	-	TRBJ2-3	CASSLAGGVGTQYF	TGTGCCAGCAGCCTAGCGGGGGGAGTCGGTACGCAGTATTTT
TRBV5-1	TRBD2	-	TRBJ2-5	CASRASSGRYQETQYF	TGCGCCAGCCGCGCAAGTAGCGGGCGTTACCAAGAGACCCAGTACTTC
TRBV6-5	TRBD1	-	TRBJ1-1	CASSRRDSYTEAFF	TGTGCCAGCAGTCGTCGGGACAGTTACACTGAAGCTTTCTTT
TRBV29-1	-	-	TRBJ1-2	CSAPIINYGYTF	TGCAGCGCCCCCATAATTAACTATGGCTACACCTTC
TRBV6-6	-	once	TRBJ1-1	CASSYSLGGVTEAFF	TGTGCCAGCAGTTACTCCTTGGGGGGCGTTACTGAAGCTTTCTTT
TRBV19	-	-	TRBJ2-7	CASSINRNYEQYF	TGTGCCAGTAGTATAAACAGAAATTACGAGCAGTACTTC
TRBV7-2	TRBD2	-	TRBJ2-1	CASSLGGLAGNEQFF	TGTGCCAGCAGCTTAGGAGGACTAGCGGGGAATGAGCAGTTCTTC
TRBV7-3	-	-	TRBJ2-1	CASSLDAGRGEQFF	TGTGCCAGCAGCTTAGATGCGGGTAGGGGTGAGCAGTTCTTC
TRBV7-3	-	-	TRBJ2-2	CASSFLGAANTGELFF	TGTGCCAGCAGCTTCCTCGGGGCAGCGAACACCGGGGAGCTGTTTTTT
TRBV4-2	-	once	TRBJ1-5	CASSQGKTDQPQHF	TGTGCCAGCAGCCAAGGGAAAACCGATCAGCCCCAGCATTTT
TRBV9	-	once	TRBJ2-2	CASSPRWLLTGELFF	TGTGCCAGCAGCCCTCGATGGTTACTAACCGGGGAGCTGTTTTTT
TRBV6-5	TRBD1	-	TRBJ1-1	CASKLPGQITEAFF	TGTGCCAGCAAACTTCCGGGACAGATCACTGAAGCTTTCTTT
TRBV19	TRBD1	few	TRBJ1-2	CASSIFGGGQGMNGYTF	TGTGCCAGTAGTATTTTTGGCGGTGGACAGGGGATGAATGGCTACACCTTC
TRBV11-3	TRBD2	-	TRBJ2-2	CASGGGTGELFF	TGTGCCAGCGGGGGGGGCACCGGGGAGCTGTTTTTT
TRBV19	-	-	TRBJ1-4	CASSLPGATNEKLFF	TGTGCCAGTAGCCTTCCGGGGGCAACTAATGAAAAACTGTTTTTT
TRBV7-9	-	-	TRBJ1-2	CASSRMTDSYGYTF	TGTGCCAGCAGCCGAATGACAGACTCCTATGGCTACACCTTC
TRBV5-6	TRBD1	-	TRBJ1-1	CASSNRDSNTEAFF	TGTGCCAGCAGCAACCGGGACAGTAACACTGAAGCTTTCTTT
TRBV6-2/TRBV6-3	TRBD1	once	TRBJ1-6	CASSYHPGQGRSSYNSPLHF	TGTGCCAGCAGTTACCATCCGGGACAGGGACGGAGCTCCTATAATTCACCCCTCCACTTT
TRBV18	TRBD1	-	TRBJ2-2	CASSPMGQGATGELFF	TGTGCCAGCTCACCGATGGGACAGGGGGCCACCGGGGAGCTGTTTTTT
TRBV7-2	-	-	TRBJ2-2	CASSLRSGDTGELFF	TGTGCCAGCAGCTTAAGGTCTGGAGACACCGGGGAGCTGTTTTTT
TRBV7-2	-	once	TRBJ1-2	CASSLGGSGVGYTF	TGTGCCAGCAGCTTAGGGGGGTCGGGGGTAGGCTACACCTTC
TRBV6-1	-	-	TRBJ1-1	CASSEVTEAFF	TGTGCCAGCAGTGAAGTCACTGAAGCTTTCTTT